Listed here are 13 T cell receptor beta chains from one sample, sequenced in a study of cytomegalovirus exposure and HLA in healthy donors. The PCR made use of 60 Vbeta and 13 Jbeta primers. Method: immunoSEQ multiplex PCR; TCRdb's copy keeps in-frame clones and lacks some. In the table there are roughly 120,000 clones, roughly 80% of which are singletons. Specimen: PBMCs. The receptors come from a man younger than 40 in good health and CMV-seropositive.

The chain has TRBV11-2 and TRBJ2-1; 11 nucleotides match TRBD2. Germline V gives CDR1 SGHAT, CDR2 FQNNGV. The CDR3 is 19 amino acids. V lost 5 bases to trimming and J lost 3 bases; unmatched junction nucleotides: 15. DNA of the CDR3: TGTGCCAGCAGCGCTCGTTTTAGCGGGGGGGCGAGTCTCTACAATGAGCAGTTCTTC. Translation gives CASSARFSGGASLYNEQFF.

The chain has TRBV9 and TRBJ2-3; 8 nucleotides agree with TRBD2. V was clipped by 4 bases and J by 0 bases; unmatched bases: 10. In germline, CDR1 is SGDLS, CDR2 YYNGEE. The CDR3 length is 17 residues. For the CDR3, the DNA is TGTGCCAGCAGCACGGGGCGGGGGGCCCCCAGCACAGATACGCAGTATTTT. The encoded protein is CASSTGRGAPSTDTQYF.

This clone has only one observation. This sample also contains other DNA sequences that code for the same CDR3. This sequence joins TRBV2 and TRBJ1-5; TRBD1 agrees at 9 bases. The trim removed 5 bases at V and 2 bases at J, leaving 13 bases unmatched. The CDR3 is 18 amino acids. Per the germline V gene, CDR1 is SNHLY and CDR2 is FYNNEI. CDR3 DNA: TGTGCCAGCAGTAGGGACAGGGCCGGACTTGAGGGCAATCAGCCCCAGCATTTT. As protein: CASSRDRAGLEGNQPQHF.

The chain uses TRBV14 and TRBJ2-1; no clear D gene. The CDR3 has 15 amino acids. The V end was cut by 1 base, the J end by 4 bases, with 11 bases between. Germline assignment: CDR1 SGHDN and CDR2 FVKESK. CDR3: CASSQGQLKYNEQFF. The CDR3 DNA follows: TGTGCCAGCAGCCAAGGACAACTGAAATACAATGAGCAGTTCTTC.

The chain links TRBV5-1 to TRBJ1-2; D might be TRBD1 (5 bases). Trimming shortened V by 6 bases and J by 8 bases, and 20 bases separated the two germline ends. This CDR3 is built from 14 residues. The germline V gene has CDR1 SGHRS and CDR2 YFSETQ. CDR3 sequence reads: CASNTGLYEEGYTF. CDR3 nucleotide sequence: TGCGCCAGCAATACGGGACTTTACGAGGAAGGCTACACCTTC. The full variable domain, with the rest looked up from reference TRBV5-1 and TRBJ1-2, is KAGVTQTPRYLIKTRGQQVTLSCSPISGHRSVSWYQQTPGQGLQFLFEYFSETQRNKGNFPGRFSGRQFSNSRSEMNVSTLELGDSALYLCASNTGLYEEGYTFGSGTRLTVV.

The CDR3 spells CASSLTPGGYGYTF. The CDR3 DNA sequence: TGTGCCAGCAGTTTAACCCCAGGGGGCTATGGCTACACCTTC. V gene TRBV27 combines with J gene TRBJ1-2, with TRBD1 identical over 7 bases. V shed 2 bases and J 4 bases; nucleotides not matched to a gene: 4. The CDR3 extends over 14 amino acids. CDR1 is MNHEY and CDR2 is SMNVEV in the germline V gene (reference sequence).

This chain links TRBV5-1 with TRBJ2-2, with D possibly TRBD2 on 6 matching bases. The germline V gene encodes CDR1 SGHRS and CDR2 YFSETQ. The ends were cut back, 3 bases at V and 4 bases at J, with 13 bases in the middle. There are 15 residues in the CDR3. This CDR3 is CASSSTTSSTGELFF. CDR3 coding DNA: TGCGCCAGCAGCTCGACGACTAGTTCCACCGGGGAGCTGTTTTTT.

The chain carries TRBV4-2 and TRBJ1-5; D is uncertain. The CDR3 contains 13 residues. V lost 0 bases and J lost 8, with 8 bases in between. Germline CDR1 reads LGHNA; CDR2 reads YNFKEQ. CDR3 loop: CASSQDVQKPQHF. CDR3 sequence (DNA): TGTGCCAGCAGCCAAGATGTTCAGAAGCCCCAGCATTTT.

The chain joins TRBV6-5 to TRBJ1-1, with D possibly TRBD1 on 5 matching bases. The CDR3 loop spans 14 amino acids. CDR1 is MNHEY and CDR2 is SVGAGI in the germline V gene. Trimming removed 6 bases from V and 1 base from J, with 12 bases in between. This CDR3 is CASSQVRENTEAFF. CDR3 in DNA: TGTGCCAGCAGCCAGGTCAGGGAGAACACTGAAGCTTTCTTT.

This rearrangement joins TRBV11-2 to TRBJ2-7, with no clear D. The CDR3 runs to 15 residues. Trimming stripped 2 bases from V and 3 bases from J, with 14 bases between. CDR1 and CDR2 (germline): SGHAT, FQNNGV. The CDR3 region is CASSLTTGVYYEQYF. CDR3 coding DNA: TGTGCCAGCAGCTTAACAACGGGTGTATACTACGAGCAGTACTTC.

The table lists this clone with a few counts. This rearrangement joins TRBV9 to TRBJ2-3; D is perhaps TRBD1 (6 bases). In germline, CDR1 is SGDLS, CDR2 YYNGEE. This CDR3 contains 16 residues. V was shortened by 0 bases and J by 9 bases, with 20 bases between the two germline ends. The CDR3 spells CASSVVQGVSVMTQYF. CDR3 DNA sequence: TGTGCCAGCAGCGTAGTACAGGGTGTCTCTGTTATGACGCAGTATTTT.

The chain employs TRBV19 and TRBJ2-1, with 8 bases that match TRBD1. This CDR3 has 17 amino acids. V gave up 4 bases and J gave up 4 bases; unmatched junction bases: 12. Germline V gene sequence: CDR1 LNHDA, CDR2 SQIVND (reference sequence). The CDR3 protein is CASSTSPGGGVYNEQFF. DNA of the CDR3: TGTGCCAGTAGTACCAGTCCAGGGGGCGGAGTGTACAATGAGCAGTTCTTC.

The chain joins TRBV27 to TRBJ2-1; 7 bases line up with TRBD1. The germline CDR1 and CDR2 sequences are MNHEY and SMNVEV (reference sequence). The CDR3 is 16 amino acids. V lost 6 bases, J lost 2 bases, and 10 bases stayed unmatched. This CDR3 is CASSPDSGGAYNEQFF. The DNA for the CDR3 is TGTGCCAGCAGCCCAGATTCAGGGGGTGCCTACAATGAGCAGTTCTTC.